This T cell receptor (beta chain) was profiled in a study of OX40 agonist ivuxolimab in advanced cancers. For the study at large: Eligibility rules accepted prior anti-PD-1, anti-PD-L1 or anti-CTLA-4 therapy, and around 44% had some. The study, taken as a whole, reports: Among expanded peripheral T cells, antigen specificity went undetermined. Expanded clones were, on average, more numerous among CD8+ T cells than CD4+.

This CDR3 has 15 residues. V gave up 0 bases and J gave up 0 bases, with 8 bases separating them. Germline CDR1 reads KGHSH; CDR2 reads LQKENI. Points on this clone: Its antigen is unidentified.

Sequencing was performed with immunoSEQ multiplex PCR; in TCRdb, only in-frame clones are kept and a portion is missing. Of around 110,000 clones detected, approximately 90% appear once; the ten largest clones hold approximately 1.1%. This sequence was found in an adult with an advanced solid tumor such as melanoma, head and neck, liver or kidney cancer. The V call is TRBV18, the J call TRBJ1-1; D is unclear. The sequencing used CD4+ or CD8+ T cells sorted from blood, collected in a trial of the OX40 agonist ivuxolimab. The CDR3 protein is CASSPPRTMNTEAFF. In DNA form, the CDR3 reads TGTGCCAGCTCACCACCACGAACGATGAACACTGAAGCTTTCTTT.